This T cell receptor (beta chain) comes out of a study of shared clonotypes between healthy human individuals. Turning to the study itself: Plates per donor: three CD4 naive, three CD4 memory, two CD8 naive, one CD8 memory.

Study observations and caveats: Rarefaction demonstrated incomplete sorted-subset sequencing despite large depth.

Only in-frame clones appear in the TCRdb table, and some are missing; sequencing was by immunoSEQ multiplex PCR. The sample yields a few hundred thousand clones, 87% seen once. This clone was observed a few times. The antigen is not known. This clonotype originated in a man younger than 30 in good health. Sequenced input: memory CD8+ T cells sorted from blood. Sample subset: CD45RO+ cells pooled with CCR7-negative TemRA cells.

The CDR3 nucleotides are TGTGCCAGCAGTTACCGGGGAGGGAACTACAATGAGCAGTTCTTC. Translated, it gives CASSYRGGNYNEQFF. The rearrangement links TRBV6-6 to TRBJ2-1; 7 positions agree with TRBD2. The germline CDR1 and CDR2 sequences are MNHNY and SVGAGI (reference sequence). The V gene end was trimmed by 2 bases and the J gene end by 3 bases; junction bases not matched to a gene: 4. This CDR3 spans 15 amino acids.